The 16 T cell receptor beta chains in this list originate from one sample, sequenced in a study of patients and donors after allogeneic stem cell transplantation. MiXCR, applied by TCRdb to the RT-PCR reads, yields one record per CDR3 protein. The table has hundreds of thousands of distinct CDR3 sequences, more than 15% seen once. The material sequenced was blood, either unsorted or a sorted T cell fraction (not recorded which). The receptors shown here come from a human donor who was either an allogeneic HSCT recipient or a stem cell or donor lymphocyte infusion donor (not recorded which). It is not recorded whose cells these are; they may come from a transplant donor.

V gene TRBV6-1 combines with J gene TRBJ2-3; D perhaps matches TRBD1 (6 bases). CDR3 length: 13 residues. Per germline, CDR1 MNHNS and CDR2 SASEGT. The V end was cut by 6 bases, the J end by 3 bases, with 10 bases between. The CDR3 DNA is TGTGCCAGCAGAAAAACAGGGACAGATACGCAGTATTTT. Its translation: CASRKTGTDTQYF.

This clonotype was detected only a few times. This rearrangement joins TRBV12-3 or TRBV12-4 to TRBJ1-6; D gene uncertain. V lost 3 bases and J lost 10, with 10 bases in between. This CDR3 has 13 amino acids. CDR3 nucleotide sequence: TGTGCCAGCAGTTTTAGTTTGGAATCACCCCTCCACTTT. Translation gives CASSFSLESPLHF.

This sequence joins TRBV5-1 and TRBJ1-2; TRBD1 might be the D (6 bases). CDR3 size: 13 residues. Germline CDR1 and CDR2: SGHRS and YFSETQ. V was cut by 0 bases and J by 9 bases, with 12 bases left in between. CDR3 bases: TGCGCCAGCAGCTTGGACAGGGCGAATAGCTACACCTTC. This gives the protein CASSLDRANSYTF.

This clonotype was seen more than once but under ten times. The V and J genes are TRBV4-2 and TRBJ2-3; no clear D. CDR3 length equals 13 residues. Germline V CDR1 and CDR2: LGHNA, YNFKEQ. V lost 1 base and J lost 5, with 7 bases in between. In DNA form, the CDR3 reads TGTGCCAGCAGCCAAGGAATGAAAGATACGCAGTATTTT. Its protein is CASSQGMKDTQYF.

In its sample, this clonotype was seen a few times. This chain joins TRBV18 and TRBJ2-5, with D perhaps TRBD1 (6 bases). In germline, CDR1 is KGHSH, CDR2 LQKENI. V gave up 2 bases and J gave up 3 bases, with 13 bases separating them. The CDR3 totals 15 residues. The CDR3 is CASSPFQGTKETQYF. The CDR3 DNA reads as TGTGCCAGCTCACCATTTCAGGGGACGAAAGAGACCCAGTACTTC.

The rearrangement uses TRBV4-3 and TRBJ1-2; perhaps TRBD1 as D (6 bases). The germline gives CDR1 LGHNA, CDR2 YSLEER. The CDR3 extends over 17 amino acids. The V end was cut by 4 bases, the J end by 4 bases, with 22 bases between. CDR3 loop: CASSPFLAGDLPYGYTF. CDR3 DNA sequence: TGCGCCAGCAGCCCCTTCTTAGCAGGGGATCTTCCCTATGGCTACACCTTC.

The chain joins TRBV5-1 to TRBJ1-6; possibly TRBD1 for D (6 bases). V shed 7 bases and J shed 0 bases, with 17 bases lying between them. Looked up from germline, CDR1 is SGHRS and CDR2 is YFSETQ. This CDR3 has 17 residues. This CDR3 reads CASSGQTSGSYNSPLHF. The CDR3 nucleotides are TGCGCCAGCTCTGGACAGACATCAGGCTCCTATAATTCACCCCTCCACTTT. Full variable domain (outside the CDR3, taken from reference TRBV5-1 and TRBJ1-6): KAGVTQTPRYLIKTRGQQVTLSCSPISGHRSVSWYQQTPGQGLQFLFEYFSETQRNKGNFPGRFSGRQFSNSRSEMNVSTLELGDSALYLCASSGQTSGSYNSPLHFGNGTRLTVT.

This clonotype was seen a few times. The chain recombines TRBV6-5 with TRBJ1-4; TRBD1 is a possible D gene (5 bases). CDR1 and CDR2 from the germline V gene are MNHEY and SVGAGI. V lost 2 bases, J lost 5 bases, and 15 bases lay in between. CDR3 length: 16 residues. As DNA, the CDR3 is TGTGCCAGCAGTTACGGGGTCGGGGCCTGGAATGAAAAACTGTTTTTT. Its protein is CASSYGVGAWNEKLFF.

This clonotype has just a few counts. This chain links TRBV20-1 with TRBJ2-2; either TRBD1 or TRBD2 may fit D (6 bases each). Trimming stripped 2 bases from V and 5 bases from J, with 18 bases between. The CDR3 runs to 16 residues. In germline, CDR1 is DFQATT, CDR2 SNEGSKA (reference sequence). The CDR3 spells CSARWAVGGGTGELFF. The DNA for the CDR3 is TGCAGTGCTAGATGGGCTGTGGGGGGCGGAACCGGGGAGCTGTTTTTT.

The rearrangement joins TRBV5-1 to TRBJ1-1, with TRBD1 identical over 10 bases. The germline V gene encodes CDR1 SGHRS and CDR2 YFSETQ. This CDR3 is 15 amino acids long. Trimming cost V 2 bases and J 6 bases; bases outside gene matches: 7. CDR3 loop: CASSFRTGGSAEAFF. The CDR3 DNA is TGCGCCAGCAGCTTTCGGACAGGGGGAAGCGCTGAAGCTTTCTTT.

This clonotype was seen a handful of times. Relative to the germline gene, one junction end is altered; a read error may explain this. CDR3 sequence: CASSEGLGDTQYF. The CDR3 DNA reads as TGTGCCAGCAGCGAAGGACTTGGGGATACGCAGTATTTT. V gene TRBV6-1 combines with J gene TRBJ2-3, with D possibly TRBD2 on 5 matching bases. CDR1 MNHNS and CDR2 SASEGT come from the germline V gene. The CDR3 contains 13 residues.

In this sample, this clonotype turned up a few times. The chain couples TRBV6-1 to TRBJ2-5, with no clear D. Germline V lookup: CDR1 MNHNS, CDR2 SASEGT. V was trimmed by 5 bases and J by 4 bases, leaving 11 bases between them. The CDR3 is made up of 13 amino acids. The CDR3, as DNA: TGTGCCAGCAGTAATTTAGCTTTAGAGACCCAGTACTTC. Protein product: CASSNLALETQYF.

This clonotype was observed many times. The chain uses TRBV12-3 or TRBV12-4 and TRBJ1-2; D unresolved. CDR3 length: 11 residues. V lost 6 bases and J lost 6, with 8 bases in between. The CDR3 reads CASRLTHGYTF. DNA for the CDR3: TGTGCCAGCAGGCTAACCCATGGCTACACCTTC.

This clonotype has only a few counts. The chain couples TRBV4-3 to TRBJ2-2; D unresolved. V lost 0 bases and J lost 1, with 3 bases in between. There are 14 residues in the CDR3. The germline V gene encodes CDR1 LGHNA and CDR2 YSLEER. CDR3 DNA sequence: TGCGCCAGCAGCCAAGAGGGGAACACCGGGGAGCTGTTTTTT. This encodes CASSQEGNTGELFF.

This clonotype was detected only a few times. J is TRBJ1-1 and V is TRBV6-5; D is ambiguous. CDR3 length: 15 residues. Germline V CDR1 and CDR2: MNHEY, SVGAGI. The germline V and J ends were trimmed by 0 bases and 0 bases, with 8 bases remaining between them. CDR3: CASSYSNKMNTEAFF. The CDR3 DNA reads TGTGCCAGCAGTTACTCGAACAAGATGAACACTGAAGCTTTCTTT.

At least ten counts were recorded for this clonotype. The chain links TRBV10-3 to TRBJ2-7, with 8 bases fitting TRBD1. Losses at the gene ends were 4 bases for V and 2 bases for J; bases not matched to a gene: 1. CDR1 and CDR2 (germline): ENHRY, SYGVKD. This CDR3 is built from 13 residues. CDR3 sequence (DNA): TGTGCCATCAGTGGGACAGGGCCCTACGAGCAGTACTTC. Translation: CAISGTGPYEQYF.